This TCR beta chain was profiled in a study of blood T cell repertoires in COVID-19. Profiling relied on immunoSEQ multiplex PCR, and the TCRdb table lists in-frame clones only, not all of them. The data contain some 200,000 clones, roughly 80% of them singletons. The sequence derives from a woman between 40 and 50 years old with acute or convalescent COVID-19. The sample consisted of peripheral blood.

The DNA of the CDR3 is TGTGCCAGTAGTATAGTGGCTGTGAAAAACATTCAGTACTTC. It codes for CASSIVAVKNIQYF. This chain links TRBV19 with TRBJ2-4; the D is unclear. The CDR3 runs to 14 residues. Germline loops: CDR1 LNHDA, CDR2 SQIVND (reference sequence). Trimming shortened V by 1 base and J by 4 bases, and 8 bases separated the two germline ends.